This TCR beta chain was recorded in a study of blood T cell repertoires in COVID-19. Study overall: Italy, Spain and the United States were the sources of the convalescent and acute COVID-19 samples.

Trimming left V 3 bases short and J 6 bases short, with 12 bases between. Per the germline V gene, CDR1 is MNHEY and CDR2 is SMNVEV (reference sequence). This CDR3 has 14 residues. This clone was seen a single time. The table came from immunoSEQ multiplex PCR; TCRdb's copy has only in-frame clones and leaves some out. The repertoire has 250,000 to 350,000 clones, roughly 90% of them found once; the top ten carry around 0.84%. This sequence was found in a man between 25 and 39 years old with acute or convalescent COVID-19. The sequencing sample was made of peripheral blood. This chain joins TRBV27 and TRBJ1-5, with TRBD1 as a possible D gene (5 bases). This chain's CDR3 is CASSFLGEGQPQHF. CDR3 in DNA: TGTGCCAGCAGTTTCCTAGGGGAAGGTCAGCCCCAGCATTTT.